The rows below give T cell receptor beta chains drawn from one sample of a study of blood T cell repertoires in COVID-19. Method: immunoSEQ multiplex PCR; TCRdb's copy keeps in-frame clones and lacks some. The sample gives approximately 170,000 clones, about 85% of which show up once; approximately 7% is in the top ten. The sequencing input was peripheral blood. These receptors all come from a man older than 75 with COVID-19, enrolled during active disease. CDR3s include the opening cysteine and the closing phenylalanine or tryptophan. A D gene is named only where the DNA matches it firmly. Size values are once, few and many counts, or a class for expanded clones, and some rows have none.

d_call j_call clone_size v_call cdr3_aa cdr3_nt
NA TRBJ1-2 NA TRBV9 CASSSPSGGLGYTF TGTGCCAGCAGCTCGCCTTCTGGCGGCTTGGGCTACACCTTC
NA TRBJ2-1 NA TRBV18 CASSPRDEQFF TGTGCCAGCTCACCTAGAGATGAGCAGTTCTTC
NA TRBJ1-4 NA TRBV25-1 CASSELPGGRGEKLFF TGTGCCAGCAGTGAACTTCCCGGGGGGAGAGGTGAAAAACTGTTTTTT
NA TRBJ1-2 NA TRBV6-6 CASSYASFLSWGYTF TGTGCCAGCAGTTACGCCTCATTCCTAAGTTGGGGCTACACCTTC
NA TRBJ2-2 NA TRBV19 CASSINPSAGELFF TGTGCCAGTAGTATTAATCCCTCCGCCGGGGAGCTGTTTTTT
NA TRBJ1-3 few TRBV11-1 CASSLPSLGNTIYF TGTGCCAGCAGCTTACCTTCACTCGGAAACACCATATATTTT
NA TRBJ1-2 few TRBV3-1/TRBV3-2 CASSQGGGDGYTF TGTGCCAGCAGCCAAGGCGGGGGCGACGGCTACACCTTC
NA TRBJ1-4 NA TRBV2 CASSEGVGGQEKLFF TGTGCCAGCAGTGAAGGGGTCGGGGGGCAGGAAAAACTGTTTTTT
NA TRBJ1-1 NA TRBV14 CASSLGLNTEAFF TGTGCCAGCAGCCTGGGGCTGAACACTGAAGCTTTCTTT
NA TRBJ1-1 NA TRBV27 CASSPKGLRNTEAFF TGTGCCAGCAGTCCGAAGGGACTTAGGAACACTGAAGCTTTCTTT
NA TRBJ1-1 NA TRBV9 CASSPLYMNTEAFF TGTGCCAGCTCCCCCCTTTACATGAACACTGAAGCTTTCTTT
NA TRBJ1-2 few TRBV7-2 CASSYYRVGDYGYTF TGTGCCAGCAGTTATTACAGGGTCGGGGACTATGGCTACACCTTC
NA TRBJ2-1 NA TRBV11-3 CASSSDSLPYNEQFF TGTGCCAGCAGCTCCGACTCCTTACCCTACAATGAGCAGTTCTTC
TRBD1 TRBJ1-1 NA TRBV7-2 CASSLAGGQGKSEAFF TGTGCCAGCAGCTTAGCGGGAGGACAGGGGAAATCTGAAGCTTTCTTT
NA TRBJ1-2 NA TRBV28 CASSLSGSGYSSDYGYTF TGTGCCAGCAGTTTATCAGGGTCGGGCTATTCAAGTGACTATGGCTACACCTTC
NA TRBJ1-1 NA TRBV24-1 CATSQGQNTEAFF TGTGCCACCAGTCAGGGACAGAACACTGAAGCTTTCTTT
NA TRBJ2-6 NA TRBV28 CASSRDNSGANVLTF TGTGCCAGCAGTCGGGACAACTCTGGGGCCAACGTCCTGACTTTC
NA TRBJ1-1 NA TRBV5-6 CASSLGFSADTEAFF TGTGCCAGCAGCTTGGGGTTTAGTGCGGACACTGAAGCTTTCTTT